These 7 T cell receptor beta chains were all obtained from the same sample, sequenced in a study of cytomegalovirus exposure and HLA in healthy donors. Vbeta (60) and Jbeta (13) primers were used in the PCR. Measured with immunoSEQ multiplex PCR; TCRdb has only the in-frame clones, and not every one. The sample records just under 45,000 clones, around 53% being singletons. The sample consisted of PBMCs. The receptors derive from a man aged 60 to 75 in good health and CMV-seronegative.

The chain employs TRBV10-1 and TRBJ1-5; D is unresolved. Germline V gene data show CDR1 as WNHNN and CDR2 as SYGVQD (reference sequence). The CDR3 consists of 13 residues. V gave up 3 bases and J gave up 4 bases, with 7 bases separating them. The CDR3, as DNA: TGCGCCAGCAGTGAATCGGGGAATCAGCCCCAGCATTTT. Protein product: CASSESGNQPQHF.

The chain couples TRBV5-4 to TRBJ2-6, with unresolved D. V dropped 2 bases and J dropped 2 bases, with 5 bases sitting between them. In germline, CDR1 is SGHNT, CDR2 YYREEE (reference sequence). The CDR3 length is 14 residues. The chain's CDR3 is CASSFQAGANVLTF. Written as DNA, the CDR3 is TGTGCCAGCAGCTTTCAGGCTGGGGCCAACGTCCTGACTTTC.

The V call is TRBV5-1, the J call TRBJ2-5, with unresolved D. CDR3 size: 12 residues. Germline V gene lookup returns CDR1 SGHRS and CDR2 YFSETQ. Trimming took off 4 bases at V and 3 bases at J, with 7 bases between the two ends. This CDR3 is CASSNRKETQYF. The CDR3 DNA is TGCGCCAGCAGCAACAGAAAAGAGACCCAGTACTTC.

This clone was seen just once. The rearrangement links TRBV7-2 to TRBJ1-2; 8 nucleotides align to TRBD1. Germline V gene sequence: CDR1 SGHTA, CDR2 FQGNSA. CDR3 size: 14 residues. V was clipped by 5 bases and J by 6 bases; unmatched bases: 8. Here the CDR3 DNA reads TGTGCCAGCAGCGCCGACCCGACAGGGGATGGCTACACCTTC. It encodes CASSADPTGDGYTF.

V usage is TRBV11-2 and J usage is TRBJ1-1, with a tentative D call TRBD1 (6 bases). The CDR3 extends over 13 amino acids. CDR1 and CDR2 (germline): SGHAT, FQNNGV. V lost 3 bases, J lost 11 bases, and 16 bases lay in between. CDR3 in amino acids: CASSFNRETEAFF. The CDR3, as DNA: TGTGCCAGCAGCTTCAACAGGGAAACAGAGGCTTTCTTT.

This clone came up a few times. The rearrangement joins TRBV28 to TRBJ2-3, with no clear D. Germline CDR1 and CDR2: MDHEN and SYDVKM. This CDR3 is 12 amino acids long. V lost 9 bases and J 4 bases, leaving 11 bases between the germline ends. Here the CDR3 reads CARAQASDTQYF. The CDR3 DNA follows: TGTGCCAGAGCCCAGGCCTCAGATACGCAGTATTTT. Supplemented by reference TRBV28 and TRBJ2-3, the full variable domain reads DVKVTQSSRYLVKRTGEKVFLECVQDMDHENMFWYRQDPGLGLRLIYFSYDVKMKEKGDIPEGYSVSREKKERFSLILESASTNQTSMYLCARAQASDTQYFGPGTRLTVL.

This chain joins TRBV5-4 and TRBJ2-5; 9 bases line up with TRBD2. The trim removed 0 bases at V and 6 bases at J, leaving 6 bases unmatched. CDR1 and CDR2 from the germline V gene are SGHNT and YYREEE (reference sequence). CDR3 size: 15 residues. The CDR3 coding sequence is TGTGCCAGCAGCTTGGAGGGTAGCGGGAGCCAGACCCAGTACTTC. It encodes CASSLEGSGSQTQYF.